This is a list of T cell receptor beta chains from one sample in a study of T cells in Graves' hyperthyroidism and ophthalmopathy. One entry per CDR3 protein, called by TCRdb with MiXCR from the multiplex PCR reads. The sample lists about 360,000 distinct CDR3 sequences; roughly 13% were seen once. The sample was blood. All receptors come from a woman in her late teens or twenties with Graves' hyperthyroidism. CDR3s include the opening cysteine and the closing phenylalanine or tryptophan. D genes are given only for firm matches. A row's size may be missing; if present it is once, few, many or a size class.

TGTGCCAGCAGCCAAGATTGGGGGAATACGCAGTATTTT CASSQDWGNTQYF few TRBV4-2 - TRBJ2-3
TGTGCCAGCAGTGATGGGACAGGGGAACGAGGCTTCTACAATGAGCAGTTCTTC CASSDGTGERGFYNEQFF many TRBV2 TRBD1 TRBJ2-1
TGTGCCAGCAGCTACCCCACTAGCGGGGGGACTGATACGCAGTATTTT CASSYPTSGGTDTQYF many TRBV28 TRBD2 TRBJ2-3
TGTGCCAGTAGCAAACCGGGACAGCCGAACACCGGGGAGCTGTTTTTT CASSKPGQPNTGELFF few TRBV19 TRBD1 TRBJ2-2
TGTGCCTGGAGTGGGCGGTGGGGGTACAATGAGCAGTTCTTC CAWSGRWGYNEQFF many TRBV30 - TRBJ2-1
TGCAGTGCTAGGGACAAAGGACAGACAATAAGGAACACTGAAGCTTTCTTT CSARDKGQTIRNTEAFF many TRBV20-1 - TRBJ1-1
TGTGCCAGCAGCTTAGCGATCGCGTGGGCAGGTACGCAGTATTTT CASSLAIAWAGTQYF many TRBV7-6 - TRBJ2-3
TGTGCCAGCAACGGGGTGGAGCAGTACTTC CASNGVEQYF many TRBV2 - TRBJ2-7
TGTGCCAGCAGCACGGGGGGCCTCAATTCACCCCTCCACTTT CASSTGGLNSPLHF many TRBV27 - TRBJ1-6
TGTGCCAGCAGGGGATACGAGTCCTCCTATAATTCACCCCTCCACTTT CASRGYESSYNSPLHF many TRBV28 - TRBJ1-6
TGTGCCAGCAGCGCCTGGGGGGACAGGGAGAATTCACCCCTCCACTTT CASSAWGDRENSPLHF - TRBV7-9 TRBD1 TRBJ1-6
TGCAGTGCCAGTACATACATTGGAGGCTACACCTTC CSASTYIGGYTF many TRBV20-1 - TRBJ1-2
TGTGCCAGCAGCTTAGTAAAGGGAATTAAGAGGGACACTGAAGCTTTCTTT CASSLVKGIKRDTEAFF many TRBV7-2 - TRBJ1-1
TGTGCCAGCAGCTTACAACGGAGTAGGGGGGGCTACGAGCAGTACTTC CASSLQRSRGGYEQYF - TRBV7-8 - TRBJ2-7
TGCAGTGCTCTTGAGAGCGGGGCACTAGCCGACGAGCAGTACTTC CSALESGALADEQYF many TRBV20-1 TRBD2 TRBJ2-7
TGTGCCATCATGGGGACAGAGTACACTGAAGCTTTCTTT CAIMGTEYTEAFF many TRBV10-3 TRBD1 TRBJ1-1
TGTGCCAGCAGTTTGTCCTCACCGGACAGGGGGCGCACTAATGAAAAACTGTTTTTT CASSLSSPDRGRTNEKLFF many TRBV28 TRBD1 TRBJ1-4
TGTGCCAGCTCCCAGCCGGGTTTTCGGGAGCAGTACTTC CASSQPGFREQYF many TRBV7-2 - TRBJ2-7
TGTGCCAGCAGCCCCAGGAGCGGGGGGGCCGAGGGCGGGGAGCTGTTTTTT CASSPRSGGAEGGELFF few TRBV5-6 TRBD2 TRBJ2-2
TGTGCCAGCAGTTTATTTGGGGGGCGGGTAGAAGAAGATACGCAGTATTTT CASSLFGGRVEEDTQYF many TRBV28 - TRBJ2-3
TGTGCCAGCAGTTTATACGGGGATTATCAGCCCCAGCATTTT CASSLYGDYQPQHF many TRBV12-3/TRBV12-4 - TRBJ1-5
TGTGCCAGCACTCCTCCAACTAATGAAAAACTGTTTTTT CASTPPTNEKLFF - TRBV2 - TRBJ1-4